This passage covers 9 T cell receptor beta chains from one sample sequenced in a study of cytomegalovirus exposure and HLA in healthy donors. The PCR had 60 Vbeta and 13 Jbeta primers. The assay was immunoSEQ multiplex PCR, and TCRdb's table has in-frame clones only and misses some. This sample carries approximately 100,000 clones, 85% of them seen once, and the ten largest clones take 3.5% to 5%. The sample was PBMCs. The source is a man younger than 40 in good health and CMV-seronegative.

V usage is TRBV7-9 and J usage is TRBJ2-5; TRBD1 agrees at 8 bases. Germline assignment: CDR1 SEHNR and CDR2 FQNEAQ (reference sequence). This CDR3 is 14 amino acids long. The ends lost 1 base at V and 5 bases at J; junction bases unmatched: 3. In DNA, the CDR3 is TGTGCCAGCAGCTTAGACTGGACAGGGGAGACCCAGTACTTC. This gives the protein CASSLDWTGETQYF. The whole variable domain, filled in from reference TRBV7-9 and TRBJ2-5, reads DTGVSQNPRHKITKRGQNVTFRCDPISEHNRLYWYRQTLGQGPEFLTYFQNEAQLEKSRLLSDRFSAERPKGSFSTLEIQRTEQGDSAMYLCASSLDWTGETQYFGPGTRLLVL.

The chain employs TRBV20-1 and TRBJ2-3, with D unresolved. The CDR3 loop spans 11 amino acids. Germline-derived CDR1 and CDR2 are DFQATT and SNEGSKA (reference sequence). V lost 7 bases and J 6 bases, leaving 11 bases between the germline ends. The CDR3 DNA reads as TGCAGTGTTAAACTGGTGGATACGCAGTATTTT. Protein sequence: CSVKLVDTQYF.

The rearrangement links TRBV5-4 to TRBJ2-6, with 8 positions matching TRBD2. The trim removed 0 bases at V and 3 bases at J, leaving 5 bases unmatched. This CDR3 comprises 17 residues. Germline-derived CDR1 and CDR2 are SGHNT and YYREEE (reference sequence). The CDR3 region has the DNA TGTGCCAGCAGCTTGGCCCGGGGGGGAATTGGGGCCAACGTCCTGACTTTC. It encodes CASSLARGGIGANVLTF.

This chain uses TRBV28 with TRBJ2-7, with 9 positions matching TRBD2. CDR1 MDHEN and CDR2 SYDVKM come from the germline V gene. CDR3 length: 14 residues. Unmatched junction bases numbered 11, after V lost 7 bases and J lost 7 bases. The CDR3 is CASTRGGGAGEQYF. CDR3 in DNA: TGTGCCAGCACTCGAGGCGGGGGGGCTGGGGAGCAGTACTTC.

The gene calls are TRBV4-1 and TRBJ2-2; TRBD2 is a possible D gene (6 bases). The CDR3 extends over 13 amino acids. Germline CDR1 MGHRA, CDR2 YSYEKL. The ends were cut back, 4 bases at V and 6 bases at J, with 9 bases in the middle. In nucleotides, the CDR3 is TGCGCCAGCAGCCCGCGACTAGCCGGGGAGCTGTTTTTT. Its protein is CASSPRLAGELFF.

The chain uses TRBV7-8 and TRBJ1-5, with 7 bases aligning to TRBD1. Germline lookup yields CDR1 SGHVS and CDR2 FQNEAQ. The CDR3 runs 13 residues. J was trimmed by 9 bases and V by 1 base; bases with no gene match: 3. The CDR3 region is CASSLEGGWPQHF. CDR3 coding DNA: TGTGCCAGCAGCTTAGAAGGGGGCTGGCCCCAGCATTTT.

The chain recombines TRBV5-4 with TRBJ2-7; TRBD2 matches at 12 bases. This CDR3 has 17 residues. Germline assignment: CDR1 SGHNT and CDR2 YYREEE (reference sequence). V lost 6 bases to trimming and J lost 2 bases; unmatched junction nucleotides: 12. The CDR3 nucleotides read TGTGCCAGCACCCGGACTAGCGGGAACATCCTAACCTACGAGCAGTACTTC. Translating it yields CASTRTSGNILTYEQYF.

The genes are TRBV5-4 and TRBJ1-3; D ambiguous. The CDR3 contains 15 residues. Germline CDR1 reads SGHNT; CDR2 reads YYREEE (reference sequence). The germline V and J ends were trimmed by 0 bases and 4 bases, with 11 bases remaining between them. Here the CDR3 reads CASSLAGIPGNTIYF. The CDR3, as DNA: TGTGCCAGCAGCTTGGCCGGTATTCCCGGAAACACCATATATTTT. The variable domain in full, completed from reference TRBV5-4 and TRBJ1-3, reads ETGVTQSPTHLIKTRGQQVTLRCSSQSGHNTVSWYQQALGQGPQFIFQYYREEENGRGNFPPRFSGLQFPNYSSELNVNALELDDSALYLCASSLAGIPGNTIYFGEGSWLTVV.

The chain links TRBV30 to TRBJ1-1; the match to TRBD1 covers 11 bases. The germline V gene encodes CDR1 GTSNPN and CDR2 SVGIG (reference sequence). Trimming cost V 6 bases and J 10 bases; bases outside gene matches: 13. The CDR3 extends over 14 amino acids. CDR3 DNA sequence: TGTGCCTGCCCGACGGACAGGGGGCAGTCGGTAGCTTTCTTT. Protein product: CACPTDRGQSVAFF.